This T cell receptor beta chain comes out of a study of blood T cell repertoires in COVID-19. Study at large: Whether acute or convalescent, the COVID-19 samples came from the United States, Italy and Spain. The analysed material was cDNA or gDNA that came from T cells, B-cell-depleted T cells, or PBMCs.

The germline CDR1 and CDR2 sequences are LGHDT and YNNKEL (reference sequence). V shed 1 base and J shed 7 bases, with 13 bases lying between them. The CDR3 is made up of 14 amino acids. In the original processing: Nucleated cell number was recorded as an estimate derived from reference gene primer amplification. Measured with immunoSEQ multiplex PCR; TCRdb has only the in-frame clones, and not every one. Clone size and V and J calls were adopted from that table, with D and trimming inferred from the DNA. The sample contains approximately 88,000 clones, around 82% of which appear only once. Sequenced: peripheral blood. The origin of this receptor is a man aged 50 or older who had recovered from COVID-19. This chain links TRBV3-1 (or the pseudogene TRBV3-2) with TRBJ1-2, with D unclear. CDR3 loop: CASSQGPVLSGYTF. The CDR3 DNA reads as TGTGCCAGCAGCCAAGGTCCGGTACTTAGTGGCTACACCTTC.